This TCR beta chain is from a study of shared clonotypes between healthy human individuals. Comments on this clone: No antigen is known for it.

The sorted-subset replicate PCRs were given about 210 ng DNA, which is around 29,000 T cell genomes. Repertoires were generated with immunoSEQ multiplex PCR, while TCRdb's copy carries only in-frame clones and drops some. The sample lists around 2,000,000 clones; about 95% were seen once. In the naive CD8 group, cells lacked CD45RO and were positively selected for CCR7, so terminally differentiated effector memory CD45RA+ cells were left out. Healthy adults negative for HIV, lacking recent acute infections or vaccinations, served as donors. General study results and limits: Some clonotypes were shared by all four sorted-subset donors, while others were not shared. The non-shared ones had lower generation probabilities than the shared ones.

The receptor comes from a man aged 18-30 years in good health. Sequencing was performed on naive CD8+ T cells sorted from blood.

CDR3 sequence (DNA): TGTGCCAGCAGTGAAGCGGAGGATGAGCAGTTCTTC. Protein sequence: CASSEAEDEQFF. The chain joins TRBV6-1 to TRBJ2-1; a weak D match, TRBD2 (5 bases). The CDR3 runs to 12 residues. Trimming stripped 0 bases from V and 8 bases from J, with 5 bases between. Germline lookup yields CDR1 MNHNS and CDR2 SASEGT.